The sequence of this TCR beta chain was determined in a study of T cell responses to AZD1222 COVID-19 vaccine. Study-level points and caveats: Most donors were white British and more were female, and clonal diversity was possibly underestimated. Only six people who got AZD1222 tested seropositive at baseline. A rise in Spike-specific TCR breadth and depth followed two AZD1222 doses.

Clones were read by immunoSEQ multiplex PCR, and TCRdb kept only the in-frame ones, dropping some. The sample records around 140,000 clones, more than 80% being singletons. As for this clone: Its specificity is not known.

The source was peripheral blood, collected on day 0 of AZD1222 vaccination. The sequence derives from an adult in good health.

The CDR3 spells CASSLITSTFEQYF. DNA for the CDR3: TGTGCCAGCAGCTTGATTACAAGCACCTTCGAGCAGTACTTC. This chain links TRBV5-6 with TRBJ2-7; no clear D. This CDR3 has 14 amino acids. The V end lost 1 base, the J end lost 6 bases, and 14 bases lay between the germline ends. Germline assignment: CDR1 SGHDT and CDR2 YYEEEE.